This TCR beta chain originates from a study of regulatory T cells in long-lasting Graves disease. Study information: For a period under 3 months, newly diagnosed Graves' patients had taken antithyroid drugs. Study-wide findings and caveats: TCR diversity was lower in persistent Graves' patients than in newly diagnosed ones.

The CDR3 length is 18 residues. Trimming took 4 bases from V and 5 from J; bases not matched to a gene: 14. Germline assignment: CDR1 SEHNR and CDR2 FQNEAQ (reference sequence). Library construction for TCR beta used iRepertoire HTBI primers and Arm-PCR of CDR3 regions. TCRdb redid the calling of the multiplex PCR reads with MiXCR, one entry per CDR3 protein. The top ten hold more than 10% of the sample, which has approximately 470,000 distinct CDR3 sequences, under 20% seen once. Time point given: newly diagnosed GD, antithyroid drugs for less than 3 months. The TCR library used RNA extracted from PBMCs. Nine milliliters of peripheral blood went into EDTA tubes. About this clonotype itself: The antigen is undetermined.

This same sample was also part of a study on T cells in Graves' hyperthyroidism and ophthalmopathy. Per that study: On the basis of clinical symptoms, serum thyroxine and TRAb, thyroid ultrasound and orbital computed tomography, diagnoses were made.

The chain uses TRBV7-9 and TRBJ2-2; 9 positions match TRBD2. The sequencing here drew on peripheral blood mononuclear cells (PBMCs), taken at new diagnosis, from a patient treated with antithyroid drugs. The receptor's source is a man between 35 and 55 years old with Graves disease. CDR3 sequence: CASSSSPLAGGDTGELFF. For the CDR3, the DNA is TGTGCCAGCAGCTCCTCACCACTAGCGGGTGGGGATACCGGGGAGCTGTTTTTT. Complete variable domain (other parts from reference TRBV7-9 and TRBJ2-2): DTGVSQNPRHKITKRGQNVTFRCDPISEHNRLYWYRQTLGQGPEFLTYFQNEAQLEKSRLLSDRFSAERPKGSFSTLEIQRTEQGDSAMYLCASSSSPLAGGDTGELFFGEGSRLTVL.